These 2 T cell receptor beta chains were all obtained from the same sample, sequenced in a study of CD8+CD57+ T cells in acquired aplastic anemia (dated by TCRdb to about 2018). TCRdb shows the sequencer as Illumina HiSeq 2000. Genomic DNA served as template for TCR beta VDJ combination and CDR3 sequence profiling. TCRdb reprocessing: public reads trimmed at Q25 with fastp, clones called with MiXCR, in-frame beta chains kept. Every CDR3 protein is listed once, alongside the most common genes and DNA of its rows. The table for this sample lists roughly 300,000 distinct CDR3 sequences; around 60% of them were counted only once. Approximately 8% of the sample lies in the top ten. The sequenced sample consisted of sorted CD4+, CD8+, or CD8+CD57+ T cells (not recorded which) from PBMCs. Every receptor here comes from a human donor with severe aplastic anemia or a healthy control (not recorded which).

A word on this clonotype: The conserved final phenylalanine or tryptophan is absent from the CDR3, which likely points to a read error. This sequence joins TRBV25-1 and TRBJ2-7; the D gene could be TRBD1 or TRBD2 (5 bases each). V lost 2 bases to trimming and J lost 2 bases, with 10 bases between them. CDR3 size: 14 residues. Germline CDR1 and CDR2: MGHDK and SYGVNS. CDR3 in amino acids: CASSEGQGAYEQYL. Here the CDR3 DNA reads TGTGCCAGCAGTGAAGGTCAGGGAGCCTACGAGCAGTACCTC.

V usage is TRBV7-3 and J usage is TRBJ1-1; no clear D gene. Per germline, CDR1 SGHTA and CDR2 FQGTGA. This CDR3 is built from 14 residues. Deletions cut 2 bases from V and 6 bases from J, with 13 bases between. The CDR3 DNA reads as TGTGCCAGCAGCTTATCACCGGGCTCCTCTGAAGCTTTCTTT. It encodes CASSLSPGSSEAFF.